This T cell receptor (beta chain) was retrieved from a study of OX40 agonist ivuxolimab in advanced cancers. Study summary: Age averaged around 58 years (range about 20 to 80), and about 86% were male.

Only in-frame clones appear in the TCRdb table, and some are missing; sequencing was by immunoSEQ multiplex PCR. The sample has nearly 80,000 clones, roughly four fifths seen once. There are a few counts of this clone. Germline CDR1 is LNHDA and CDR2 is SQIVND (reference sequence). This CDR3 contains 16 residues. V was pared by 3 bases and J by 0 bases, with 11 bases between. This receptor was obtained from an adult with an advanced solid tumor such as melanoma, head and neck, liver or kidney cancer. Here the sequenced sample was CD4+ or CD8+ T cells sorted from blood, taken in a trial of the OX40 agonist ivuxolimab. The chain joins TRBV19 to TRBJ2-2; no reliable D call. The CDR3 loop reads CASSIIVASNTGELFF. In DNA, the CDR3 is TGTGCCAGTAGTATTATTGTAGCCTCGAACACCGGGGAGCTGTTTTTT.